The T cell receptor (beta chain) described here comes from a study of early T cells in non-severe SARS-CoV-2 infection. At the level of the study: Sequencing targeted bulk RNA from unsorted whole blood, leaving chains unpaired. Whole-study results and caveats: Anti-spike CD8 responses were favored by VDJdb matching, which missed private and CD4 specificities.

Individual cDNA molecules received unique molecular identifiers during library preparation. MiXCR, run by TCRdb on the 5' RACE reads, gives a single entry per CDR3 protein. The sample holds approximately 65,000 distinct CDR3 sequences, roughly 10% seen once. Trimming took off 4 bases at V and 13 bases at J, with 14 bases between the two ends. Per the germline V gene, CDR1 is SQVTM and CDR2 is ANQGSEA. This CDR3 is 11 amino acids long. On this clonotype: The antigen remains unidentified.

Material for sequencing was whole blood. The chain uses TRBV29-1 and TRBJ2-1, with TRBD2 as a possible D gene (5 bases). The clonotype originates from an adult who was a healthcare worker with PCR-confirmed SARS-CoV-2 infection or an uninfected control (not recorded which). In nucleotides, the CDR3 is TGCAGCGTTGCCGGGGTCTTTGACCAGTTCTTC. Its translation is CSVAGVFDQFF.